These 15 T cell receptor beta chains share one sample of origin, sequenced in a study of regulatory T cells in long-lasting Graves disease. Libraries of TCR beta came from iRepertoire HTBI primers plus Arm-PCR of CDR3 regions. In TCRdb, the multiplex PCR reads were re-called with MiXCR into one record per CDR3 protein. The sample shows approximately 440,000 distinct CDR3 sequences, about 25% of them seen only once. Time point given: persistent/refractory GD, antithyroid drugs over 5 years with positive TRAb. The TCR library was prepared using RNA isolated from PBMCs. Sequencing used peripheral blood mononuclear cells (PBMCs), obtained when the disease was refractory, from a patient treated with antithyroid drugs. These TCRs come from a female donor with Graves disease.

The chain joins TRBV4-1 to TRBJ1-5, with 11 nucleotides matching TRBD1. V dropped 5 bases and J dropped 0; count of bases not matched to a gene: 12. Germline V CDR1 and CDR2: MGHRA, YSYEKL. The CDR3 consists of 19 residues. As DNA, the CDR3 is TGCGCCAGCAGCGCGGGACAGGGGGACCGGGGGCATAGCAATCAGCCCCAGCATTTT. Its translation: CASSAGQGDRGHSNQPQHF.

This clonotype has only a few counts. This chain uses TRBV18 with TRBJ2-5, with no clear D. Per germline, CDR1 KGHSH and CDR2 LQKENI. This CDR3 spans 14 amino acids. V gave up 1 base and J gave up 5 bases, with 11 bases separating them. The CDR3 sequence: CASSPRASRETQYF. The CDR3 region has the DNA TGTGCCAGCTCACCACGGGCCAGTAGGGAGACCCAGTACTTC.

This clonotype was observed a few times. This chain joins TRBV2 and TRBJ1-5, with 8 bases aligning to TRBD1. Germline CDR1 and CDR2: SNHLY and FYNNEI. There are 15 residues in the CDR3. V dropped 6 bases and J dropped 2; count of bases not matched to a gene: 6. The CDR3 spells CASRKDRDGNQPQHF. The CDR3, as DNA: TGTGCCAGCAGAAAGGACAGGGACGGCAATCAGCCCCAGCATTTT. The entire variable domain, with the rest obtained from reference TRBV2 and TRBJ1-5, is as follows: EPEVTQTPSHQVTQMGQEVILRCVPISNHLYFYWYRQILGQKVEFLVSFYNNEISEKSEIFDDQFSVERPDGSNFTLKIRSTKLEDSAMYFCASRKDRDGNQPQHFGDGTRLSIL.

This clonotype came up many times. The chain recombines TRBV2 with TRBJ2-7, with D perhaps TRBD2 (5 bases). CDR1 is SNHLY and CDR2 is FYNNEI in the germline V gene. There are 14 residues in the CDR3. Trimming stripped 7 bases from V and 2 bases from J, with 15 bases between. The DNA for the CDR3 is TGTGCCAGCACCCCCACTAGTAGTACCTACGAGCAGTACTTC. This gives the protein CASTPTSSTYEQYF. Full variable domain (missing parts from reference TRBV2 and TRBJ2-7): EPEVTQTPSHQVTQMGQEVILRCVPISNHLYFYWYRQILGQKVEFLVSFYNNEISEKSEIFDDQFSVERPDGSNFTLKIRSTKLEDSAMYFCASTPTSSTYEQYFGPGTRLTVT.

This clonotype was found many times. The chain carries TRBV28 and TRBJ2-7, with 7 bases lining up with TRBD1. Germline V CDR1 and CDR2: MDHEN, SYDVKM. The CDR3 is 15 residues long. V lost 7 bases and J lost 0; bases outside the gene matches: 9. The CDR3 region is CASNSRTGLSYEQYF. The CDR3 DNA follows: TGTGCCAGCAACTCGAGGACAGGCCTCTCCTACGAGCAGTACTTC.

There are many counts of this clonotype. This chain uses TRBV6-1 with TRBJ2-7, with 7 bases fitting TRBD2. J gave up 6 bases and V 4 bases, and 3 bases lay outside the gene matches. The CDR3 has 12 residues. Germline lookup yields CDR1 MNHNS and CDR2 SASEGT. CDR3 in DNA: TGTGCCAGCAGTGGAGGACTAGGCGAGCAGTACTTC. Its translation: CASSGGLGEQYF.

This rearrangement joins TRBV3-1 to TRBJ2-7; 7 bases align to TRBD2. Germline CDR1 and CDR2: LGHDT and YNNKEL (reference sequence). V lost 0 bases to trimming and J lost 5 bases; unmatched junction nucleotides: 10. The CDR3 consists of 16 residues. The CDR3 reads CASSQDEWEGRDEQYF. The CDR3 DNA sequence: TGTGCCAGCAGCCAAGATGAGTGGGAGGGCCGCGACGAGCAGTACTTC.

V and J are TRBV20-1 and TRBJ2-7, with 12 positions matching TRBD2. Trimming took 0 bases from V and 6 from J; bases not matched to a gene: 15. In germline, CDR1 is DFQATT, CDR2 SNEGSKA (reference sequence). There are 18 residues in the CDR3. The CDR3 is CSARDQRVLAGGAGEQYF. The CDR3 DNA reads TGCAGTGCTAGAGATCAGAGGGTTCTAGCGGGAGGGGCCGGCGAGCAGTACTTC.

This clonotype turned up a few times. This sequence joins TRBV2 and TRBJ1-2, with TRBD1 matching over 8 bases. Trimming removed 0 bases from V and 9 bases from J; junction bases left unmatched: 6. CDR1 is SNHLY, CDR2 FYNNEI, per germline. CDR3 length equals 14 residues. The CDR3 protein is CASSEALRQGSYTF. CDR3 nucleotides: TGTGCCAGCAGTGAAGCGCTTCGACAGGGGAGCTACACCTTC.

This clonotype was seen repeatedly, ten times or more. The chain employs TRBV7-2 and TRBJ2-7, with 10 bases lining up with TRBD2. V lost 6 bases and J lost 0; bases outside the gene matches: 5. Looked up from germline, CDR1 is SGHTA and CDR2 is FQGNSA. The CDR3 has 15 amino acids. The CDR3 sequence: CASSLSGRASYEQYF. CDR3 bases: TGTGCCAGCAGTCTGAGCGGGAGGGCCTCCTACGAGCAGTACTTC.

This clonotype has only one observation. The rearrangement uses TRBV19 and TRBJ2-2, with D unresolved. The CDR3 is 15 residues long. V was shortened by 3 bases and J by 4 bases, with 12 bases between the two germline ends. The germline CDR1 and CDR2 sequences are LNHDA and SQIVND (reference sequence). The CDR3 protein is CASSIWVRSTGELFF. The DNA for the CDR3 is TGTGCCAGTAGTATTTGGGTCAGGAGCACCGGGGAGCTGTTTTTT.

This chain joins TRBV7-9 and TRBJ2-7, with 8 positions matching TRBD2. There are 17 residues in the CDR3. With V trimmed by 5 bases and J by 3 bases, 15 bases remained unmatched. Germline V gene data show CDR1 as SEHNR and CDR2 as FQNEAQ (reference sequence). CDR3 loop: CASSTLGRAVNIYEQYF. The CDR3 DNA reads TGTGCCAGCAGCACACTCGGGAGGGCGGTGAACATCTACGAGCAGTACTTC.

This clonotype was picked up a small number of times. V is TRBV5-5 and J is TRBJ1-1; 7 bases fit TRBD1. This CDR3 region has 15 residues. Per the germline V gene, CDR1 is SGHKS and CDR2 is YYEKEE (reference sequence). V gave up 5 bases and J gave up 1 base; unmatched junction bases: 8. The CDR3 reads CASRHTQGPNTEAFF. In DNA form, the CDR3 reads TGTGCCAGCAGACACACACAGGGGCCGAACACTGAAGCTTTCTTT.

Comments on this clonotype: A much larger clone lies a single base off, so this may be a read error. The V gene is TRBV6-1, the J gene TRBJ1-5; D possibly corresponds to TRBD1 (5 bases). CDR1 is MNHNS and CDR2 is SASEGT in the germline V gene. The length of the CDR3 is 15 residues. Trimming removed 5 bases from V and 6 bases from J, with 17 bases in between. The CDR3 coding sequence is TGTGCCAGCAGTCGACGGGGGGGTCGTAGTCAGCCCCAGCATTTT. Amino acid sequence: CASSRRGGRSQPQHF.

This clonotype has at least ten counts. The rearrangement uses TRBV6-1 and TRBJ1-5, with D uncertain. Trimming removed 5 bases at V and 4 bases at J, with 9 bases between. The CDR3 has 13 amino acids. CDR1 and CDR2 (germline): MNHNS, SASEGT. CDR3 protein: CASSNRRNQPQHF. CDR3 DNA: TGTGCCAGCAGTAACCGACGTAATCAGCCCCAGCATTTT.